The 15 T cell receptor beta chains below were found in one sample sequenced in a study of monozygotic twins with inflammatory bowel disease. TCRdb reanalyzed the 5' RACE reads, giving one entry per CDR3 protein sequence and no DNA. The sample totals over 150,000 distinct CDR3 sequences. The source material was blood. These receptor sequences come from a human donor with ulcerative colitis or Crohn's disease, or a healthy co-twin of an affected twin (not recorded which).

This chain connects TRBV5-5 to TRBJ2-3; the TCRdb D gene call, TRBD2, has no DNA to confirm it. CDR3 length: 17 amino acids. Germline CDR1 and CDR2: SGHKS and YYEKEE (reference sequence). The CDR3 sequence is CASSLVRAGGLGDTQYF.

This chain joins TRBV3-1 and TRBJ1-4; TCRdb calls TRBD1, which cannot be checked without DNA. Germline V lookup: CDR1 LGHDT, CDR2 YNNKEL (reference sequence). The CDR3 is 14 residues long. The CDR3 reads CASSQDARNEKLFF.

The chain is built from TRBV10-2 and TRBJ1-5. The CDR3 contains 13 residues. CDR1 is WSHSY, CDR2 SAAADI, per germline. CDR3 region: CASTSLYNQPQHF.

The chain carries TRBV7-9 and TRBJ1-2; with no DNA, the TCRdb D assignment of TRBD1 cannot be verified. This CDR3 region has 14 residues. The germline V gene has CDR1 SEHNR and CDR2 FQNEAQ (reference sequence). CDR3 residues: CASSPGQTNYGYTF.

The chain uses TRBV11-1 and TRBJ2-2; there is no DNA to check the TCRdb D call of TRBD1. Germline CDR1 is SGHAT and CDR2 is FQDESV (reference sequence). This CDR3 spans 18 amino acids. The CDR3 loop reads CASSSNAPGTGDTGELFF. Drawing the rest from reference TRBV11-1 and TRBJ2-2, the complete variable domain is EAEVAQSPRYKITEKSQAVAFWCDPISGHATLYWYRQILGQGPELLVQFQDESVVDDSQLPKDRFSAERLKGVDSTLKIQPAELGDSAMYLCASSSNAPGTGDTGELFFGEGSRLTVL.

The rearrangement links TRBV6-1 to TRBJ1-4; TCRdb returns TRBD1, unconfirmable since there is no DNA. The CDR3 consists of 15 residues. Per germline, CDR1 MNHNS and CDR2 SASEGT. The CDR3: CASRRQGRLDEKLFF.

V and J are TRBV20-1 and TRBJ2-5; the TCRdb D gene call, TRBD1, has no DNA to confirm it. There are 13 residues in the CDR3. The germline V gene encodes CDR1 DFQATT and CDR2 SNEGSKA (reference sequence). CDR3 sequence reads: CSAATGAQETQYF.

The genes are TRBV5-1 and TRBJ1-2; with no DNA, the TCRdb D assignment of TRBD1 cannot be verified. Germline V lookup: CDR1 SGHRS, CDR2 YFSETQ. The CDR3 sequence is 15 residues long. The CDR3 loop reads CASSFGRSRGYGYTF.

V is TRBV4-3 and J is TRBJ2-1. The CDR3 spans 16 residues. Germline V lookup: CDR1 LGHNA, CDR2 YSLEER. CDR3 sequence reads: CASSQDYGSSYNEQFF.

This chain uses TRBV9 with TRBJ2-1; TCRdb's assignment of TRBD2 cannot be checked, as there is no DNA. The CDR3 is made up of 15 amino acids. The germline V gene encodes CDR1 SGDLS and CDR2 YYNGEE. The CDR3 loop reads CASSSSVTVNNEQFF.

The genes are TRBV5-4 and TRBJ2-5; TCRdb indicates TRBD1, and absent DNA this call remains unverified. Germline CDR1 SGHNT, CDR2 YYREEE (reference sequence). This CDR3 region has 17 residues. The CDR3 sequence: CASSQIGGEGAKETQYF.

The chain joins TRBV9 to TRBJ2-5; the D call from TCRdb, TRBD2, cannot be confirmed without DNA. Germline V CDR1 and CDR2: SGDLS, YYNGEE. CDR3 length: 17 residues. The CDR3 reads CASSVGESGGLQETQYF.

The rearrangement uses TRBV5-1 and TRBJ2-7; TCRdb proposes TRBD2, but this gene call is untestable without DNA. CDR3 length: 15 amino acids. Germline V lookup: CDR1 SGHRS, CDR2 YFSETQ. CDR3 sequence: CASSLLAGSSYEQYF.

The chain links TRBV11-1 to TRBJ2-7; the TCRdb call, TRBD2, lacks DNA for checking. Germline lookup yields CDR1 SGHAT and CDR2 FQDESV (reference sequence). The CDR3 sequence is 18 residues long. The CDR3 sequence is CASSLPGLAGPSSYEQYF.

The CDR3 loop reads CATSGGTSGSLFF. This chain joins TRBV15 and TRBJ2-1; as DNA is missing, the TRBD2 call by TCRdb cannot be tested. The CDR3 spans 13 residues. In germline, CDR1 is LNHNV, CDR2 YYDKDF (reference sequence).